This T cell receptor (beta chain) was captured in a study of metastatic and nonmetastatic thyroid tumors. All patients were treatment-naive before thyroid surgery. In germline, CDR1 is MNHEY, CDR2 SVGEGT. The CDR3 has 15 residues. The V segment lost 4 bases and the J segment 2 bases; nucleotides outside the gene matches: 4. TCRdb re-clonotyped the PCR reads via MiXCR. The sample carries 20,000 or so clones, roughly 29% recorded once. This clone is deemed large. The sample comprised blood. The chain recombines TRBV6-2 or TRBV6-3 with TRBJ2-7; 11 nucleotides agree with TRBD2. This receptor was identified in a female donor with papillary thyroid cancer or a benign thyroid nodule (not recorded which). Some clones in this sample may be carry-over from other donors' samples. The CDR3 DNA reads TGTGCCAGCAGTTGGAGACTAGCGGGGCCCTACGAGCAGTACTTC. Translating it yields CASSWRLAGPYEQYF.